A selection of T cell receptor beta chains follows, all from one sample in a study of response to subunit inactivated influenza vaccine. Each CDR3 protein gets one entry after TCRdb re-called the RT-PCR reads with MiXCR. The data show 530,000 or so distinct CDR3 sequences, 10% to 15% seen once. Sample: PBMCs from blood, taken on the day of vaccination. The source is a man aged 45-65 years who received an inactivated influenza vaccine. Both conserved end residues are part of each CDR3. The D gene is left open where the match is weak. Some rows mark clone size as missing; the rest say once, few, many or name a class of expanded clone.

CDR3aa: CASSDRYRANYGYTF
CDR3nt: TGCGCCAGCAGCGATCGATACAGAGCTAACTATGGCTACACCTTC
v_gene: TRBV5-1
d_gene: .
j_gene: TRBJ1-2
abundance: .

CDR3aa: CASSSGTDNEKLFF
CDR3nt: TGCGCCAGCAGCTCCGGGACAGACAATGAAAAACTGTTTTTT
v_gene: TRBV5-1
d_gene: TRBD1
j_gene: TRBJ1-4
abundance: few

CDR3aa: CSASRLAAYEQYF
CDR3nt: TGCAGTGCTAGCAGACTAGCGGCCTACGAGCAGTACTTC
v_gene: TRBV20-1
d_gene: TRBD2
j_gene: TRBJ2-7
abundance: .

CDR3aa: CASSLYGETYNEQFF
CDR3nt: TGCGCCAGCAGCTTGTACGGGGAAACCTACAATGAGCAGTTCTTC
v_gene: TRBV5-1
d_gene: .
j_gene: TRBJ2-1
abundance: .

CDR3aa: CASSLTSGLGTQYF
CDR3nt: TGTGCCAGCAGTTTGACTAGCGGCCTAGGGACGCAGTATTTT
v_gene: TRBV27
d_gene: TRBD2
j_gene: TRBJ2-3
abundance: many

CDR3aa: CASSLTSGDHEQYF
CDR3nt: TGTGCCAGCAGTTTGACTAGCGGGGACCACGAGCAGTACTTC
v_gene: TRBV28
d_gene: TRBD2
j_gene: TRBJ2-7
abundance: few

CDR3aa: CASTQGDRGPYGYTF
CDR3nt: TGTGCCAGCACCCAAGGAGACAGGGGGCCTTATGGCTACACCTTC
v_gene: TRBV6-2/TRBV6-3
d_gene: TRBD1
j_gene: TRBJ1-2
abundance: few

CDR3aa: CASSPRTAAAEQFF
CDR3nt: TGTGCCAGCAGCCCTCGGACAGCCGCCGCTGAGCAGTTCTTC
v_gene: TRBV13
d_gene: .
j_gene: TRBJ2-1
abundance: few

CDR3aa: CSALLAGVSDTQYF
CDR3nt: TGCAGTGCTCTACTAGCGGGAGTATCGGATACGCAGTATTTT
v_gene: TRBV20-1
d_gene: TRBD2
j_gene: TRBJ2-3
abundance: .

CDR3aa: CASSVDEGGEAFF
CDR3nt: TGTGCCAGCAGCGTAGATGAGGGAGGGGAAGCTTTCTTT
v_gene: TRBV9
d_gene: .
j_gene: TRBJ1-1
abundance: few

CDR3aa: CASSLVWGTGGYEQYF
CDR3nt: TGTGCCAGCAGCTTAGTTTGGGGGACAGGGGGATACGAGCAGTACTTC
v_gene: TRBV7-8
d_gene: TRBD1
j_gene: TRBJ2-7
abundance: few

CDR3aa: CASSLTPDGNTEAFF
CDR3nt: TGCGCCAGCAGCTTGACACCAGACGGGAACACTGAAGCTTTCTTT
v_gene: TRBV5-1
d_gene: .
j_gene: TRBJ1-1
abundance: .

CDR3aa: CASSPLTTGSDGYTF
CDR3nt: TGCGCCAGCAGCCCTCTCACGACAGGTTCAGATGGCTACACCTTC
v_gene: TRBV4-3
d_gene: .
j_gene: TRBJ1-2
abundance: .

CDR3aa: CASSYSPGQGAKEQYF
CDR3nt: TGTGCCAGCAGTTACTCACCGGGACAGGGGGCGAAGGAGCAGTACTTC
v_gene: TRBV6-2/TRBV6-3
d_gene: TRBD1
j_gene: TRBJ2-7
abundance: many

CDR3aa: CSARQGGSYEQYF
CDR3nt: TGCAGTGCTCGGCAGGGGGGAAGCTACGAGCAGTACTTC
v_gene: TRBV20-1
d_gene: .
j_gene: TRBJ2-7
abundance: few

CDR3aa: CATSGLRDRGRSEQFF
CDR3nt: TGTGCCACCAGCGGTCTCCGGGACAGGGGTAGAAGTGAGCAGTTCTTC
v_gene: TRBV15
d_gene: TRBD1
j_gene: TRBJ2-1
abundance: many

CDR3aa: CASSLDGSSSYEQYF
CDR3nt: TGTGCCAGCAGCTTAGACGGGTCGAGCTCCTACGAGCAGTACTTC
v_gene: TRBV7-6
d_gene: .
j_gene: TRBJ2-7
abundance: .

CDR3aa: CASSPPPSLAGGSSYNEQFF
CDR3nt: TGTGCCAGCAGCCCACCCCCTTCCCTAGCGGGGGGCAGCTCCTACAATGAGCAGTTCTTC
v_gene: TRBV11-2
d_gene: TRBD2
j_gene: TRBJ2-1
abundance: .

CDR3aa: CSARVRSGGDYYNEQFF
CDR3nt: TGCAGTGCTAGAGTAAGGAGCGGGGGGGATTACTACAATGAGCAGTTCTTC
v_gene: TRBV20-1
d_gene: TRBD2
j_gene: TRBJ2-1
abundance: .

CDR3aa: CASSLMAGETQYF
CDR3nt: TGTGCCAGCAGCTTAATGGCGGGAGAGACCCAGTACTTC
v_gene: TRBV7-9
d_gene: .
j_gene: TRBJ2-5
abundance: many

CDR3aa: CASRDRGNTGELFF
CDR3nt: TGTGCCAGCAGGGACAGGGGGAACACCGGGGAGCTGTTTTTT
v_gene: TRBV2
d_gene: TRBD1
j_gene: TRBJ2-2
abundance: many

CDR3aa: CASSWTGTSGKETQYF
CDR3nt: TGCGCCAGCAGCTGGACCGGGACTAGCGGCAAAGAGACCCAGTACTTC
v_gene: TRBV5-1
d_gene: TRBD2
j_gene: TRBJ2-5
abundance: few

CDR3aa: CASSFEREYEQYF
CDR3nt: TGTGCCAGCAGCTTCGAGCGGGAGTACGAGCAGTACTTC
v_gene: TRBV11-1
d_gene: TRBD2
j_gene: TRBJ2-7
abundance: .

CDR3aa: CASSPSGDEKLFF
CDR3nt: TGTGCCAGCTCACCTTCAGGGGATGAAAAACTGTTTTTT
v_gene: TRBV18
d_gene: .
j_gene: TRBJ1-4
abundance: .

CDR3aa: CASSVTGGESYEQYF
CDR3nt: TGTGCCAGCAGTGTCACAGGGGGAGAATCCTACGAGCAGTACTTC
v_gene: TRBV25-1
d_gene: TRBD1
j_gene: TRBJ2-7
abundance: many

CDR3aa: CASSLVVSRNEQFF
CDR3nt: TGTGCCAGCAGCTTAGTCGTTAGCAGGAATGAGCAGTTCTTC
v_gene: TRBV7-2
d_gene: .
j_gene: TRBJ2-1
abundance: few

CDR3aa: CASSFRSQETQYF
CDR3nt: TGCGCCAGCAGCTTCAGATCTCAAGAGACCCAGTACTTC
v_gene: TRBV5-1
d_gene: .
j_gene: TRBJ2-5
abundance: few

CDR3aa: CASSLAHLYEQYF
CDR3nt: TGTGCCAGCAGCTTAGCGCATCTGTACGAGCAGTACTTC
v_gene: TRBV7-2
d_gene: .
j_gene: TRBJ2-7
abundance: .

CDR3aa: CASSPVVGGAKNIQYF
CDR3nt: TGTGCCAGCTCACCAGTGGTAGGAGGGGCCAAAAACATTCAGTACTTC
v_gene: TRBV18
d_gene: .
j_gene: TRBJ2-4
abundance: .

CDR3aa: CASSLGTGARVYEQYF
CDR3nt: TGTGCCAGCAGCTTAGGGACAGGGGCTAGGGTCTACGAGCAGTACTTC
v_gene: TRBV7-9
d_gene: TRBD1
j_gene: TRBJ2-7
abundance: .

CDR3aa: CAWSGTGSSYEQYF
CDR3nt: TGTGCCTGGAGTGGGACAGGGTCGAGCTACGAGCAGTACTTC
v_gene: TRBV30
d_gene: TRBD1
j_gene: TRBJ2-7
abundance: .

CDR3aa: CASSTDRASSGNTIYF
CDR3nt: TGTGCCAGCAGTACGGACCGGGCGAGCTCTGGAAACACCATATATTTT
v_gene: TRBV28
d_gene: .
j_gene: TRBJ1-3
abundance: .

CDR3aa: CASSLVASGPYNEQFF
CDR3nt: TGTGCCAGCAGCTTAGTGGCTAGCGGACCGTACAATGAGCAGTTCTTC
v_gene: TRBV7-2
d_gene: TRBD2
j_gene: TRBJ2-1
abundance: few

CDR3aa: CSVRLAGEQFF
CDR3nt: TGCAGCGTTCGACTAGCGGGAGAGCAGTTCTTC
v_gene: TRBV29-1
d_gene: TRBD2
j_gene: TRBJ2-1
abundance: .

CDR3aa: CSGGSGRNEQFF
CDR3nt: TGCAGTGGGGGTAGCGGAAGGAATGAGCAGTTCTTC
v_gene: TRBV20-1
d_gene: .
j_gene: TRBJ2-1
abundance: once

CDR3aa: CASSGILDTQYF
CDR3nt: TGTGCCAGTAGTGGAATCTTGGATACGCAGTATTTT
v_gene: TRBV19
d_gene: .
j_gene: TRBJ2-3
abundance: .

CDR3aa: CASSYSGETVTEAFF
CDR3nt: TGTGCCAGCAGTTACTCGGGTGAGACAGTAACGGAAGCTTTCTTT
v_gene: TRBV6-2/TRBV6-3
d_gene: .
j_gene: TRBJ1-1
abundance: .

CDR3aa: CASSLSRWNGGYTGELFF
CDR3nt: TGTGCCAGCAGCTTGTCCCGGTGGAATGGGGGATACACCGGGGAGCTGTTTTTT
v_gene: TRBV11-1
d_gene: .
j_gene: TRBJ2-2
abundance: few

CDR3aa: CSGWTSGSTDTQYF
CDR3nt: TGCAGCGGTTGGACTAGCGGGAGCACAGATACGCAGTATTTT
v_gene: TRBV29-1
d_gene: TRBD2
j_gene: TRBJ2-3
abundance: few

CDR3aa: CASSLVAGLATEAFF
CDR3nt: TGTGCCAGCAGCTTGGTTGCGGGTCTGGCGACTGAAGCTTTCTTT
v_gene: TRBV5-4
d_gene: .
j_gene: TRBJ1-1
abundance: few

CDR3aa: CASSWLGSSSSYEQYF
CDR3nt: TGTGCCAGCAGCTGGCTTGGGTCTAGCAGCTCCTACGAGCAGTACTTC
v_gene: TRBV7-2
d_gene: .
j_gene: TRBJ2-7
abundance: few

CDR3aa: CASSFSRVGEQFF
CDR3nt: TGTGCCAGCAGTTTTTCCAGGGTGGGTGAGCAGTTCTTC
v_gene: TRBV28
d_gene: .
j_gene: TRBJ2-1
abundance: many